The 11 T cell receptor beta chains below all came from one sample that was sequenced in a study of vaccination and CD4 T cells after COVID-19. These receptors lack a known antigen. This sample's time point: late sampling 161 to 241 days after vaccination in a few convalescent patients. Regarding treatment: approximately 11-day PBMC culture with coronavirus spike peptide pools or control peptides (ViraFEST assay). An Oncomine TCR Beta short-read assay was used to sequence the DNA from cultured CD4+ T cells. In TCRdb, the PCR reads were re-called with MiXCR into one record per CDR3 protein. The sample holds tens of thousands of distinct CDR3 sequences, around 41% seen once. Here the sequenced sample was CD4+ T cells from blood, cultured in vitro, taken about 7 months after SARS-CoV-2 vaccination. These receptors all stem from a human donor who had recovered from COVID-19.

This clonotype was observed a few times. The chain has TRBV6-1 and TRBJ1-5; unclear D gene. The V gene lost 6 bases and the J gene lost 7 bases, with 16 bases spanning the gap. Germline assignment: CDR1 MNHNS and CDR2 SASEGT. This CDR3 comprises 14 residues. The CDR3 here is CASSPFMLGQPQHF. CDR3 nucleotides: TGTGCCAGCAGCCCCTTTATGTTAGGGCAGCCCCAGCATTTT.

The J gene is TRBJ2-2, the V gene TRBV24-1; D might be TRBD1 (6 bases). The germline gives CDR1 KGHDR, CDR2 SFDVKD. This CDR3 has 13 amino acids. The CDR3 DNA is TGTGCTGCGGACAGCCCAACCACCGGGGAGCTGTTTTTT. Its protein product is CAADSPTTGELFF.

This clonotype came up a few times. The chain couples TRBV7-2 to TRBJ1-2, with 8 bases fitting TRBD1. The length of the CDR3 is 14 residues. CDR1 is SGHTA and CDR2 is FQGNSA in the germline V gene. V was pared by 5 bases and J by 3 bases, with 5 bases of the junction left unmatched. The CDR3 nucleotides are TGTGCCAGCAGCCCGCAGGGGGCATACTATGGCTACACCTTC. It translates to CASSPQGAYYGYTF.

This chain links TRBV7-8 with TRBJ2-7, with 14 bases matching TRBD2. CDR1 and CDR2 from the germline V gene are SGHVS and FQNEAQ. The CDR3 runs to 16 residues. Germline trimming cut 0 bases from V and 3 bases from J; bases unmatched to any gene: 1. CDR3 amino acids: CASSLAGTSGSYEQYF. As DNA, the CDR3 is TGTGCCAGCAGCTTAGCGGGGACTAGCGGGAGCTACGAGCAGTACTTC.

The chain is built from TRBV19 and TRBJ1-5, with 8 bases fitting TRBD1. Germline CDR1 is LNHDA and CDR2 is SQIVND (reference sequence). Unmatched junction bases numbered 12, after V lost 4 bases and J lost 7 bases. CDR3 length equals 16 residues. The CDR3 spells CASSTTGQGGSQPQHF. DNA of the CDR3: TGTGCCAGTAGTACAACCGGACAGGGAGGTTCGCAGCCCCAGCATTTT.

This clonotype has only a few counts. V usage is TRBV7-2 and J usage is TRBJ1-1; D is undetermined. V lost 5 bases and J lost 0, with 13 bases in between. The germline V gene encodes CDR1 SGHTA and CDR2 FQGNSA. The CDR3 spans 15 residues. CDR3 in amino acids: CASSLTRSMNTEAFF. The CDR3 nucleotides read TGTGCCAGCAGCCTTACACGGTCGATGAACACTGAAGCTTTCTTT.

The chain recombines TRBV20-1 with TRBJ2-3; no definite D call. V lost 1 base and J 2 bases, leaving 7 bases between the germline ends. The CDR3 spans 13 residues. Germline CDR1 reads DFQATT; CDR2 reads SNEGSKA (reference sequence). CDR3 sequence (DNA): TGCAGTGCTAGAGGCGGTTCCACAGATACGCAGTATTTT. Its protein is CSARGGSTDTQYF.

The gene calls are TRBV19 and TRBJ2-7, with D perhaps matching TRBD2 (6 bases). V lost 3 bases, J lost 9 bases, and 9 bases lay in between. This CDR3 contains 11 residues. Germline CDR1 LNHDA, CDR2 SQIVND (reference sequence). The CDR3 is CASSMGRRQYF. In DNA form, the CDR3 reads TGTGCCAGTAGTATGGGGAGGAGGCAGTACTTC.

This clonotype was observed a handful of times. The chain joins TRBV7-9 to TRBJ1-2, with D maybe TRBD1 (6 bases). The V end lost 4 bases, the J end lost 9 bases, and 12 bases lay between the germline ends. From germline, CDR1 is SEHNR and CDR2 FQNEAQ (reference sequence). The CDR3 totals 12 residues. CDR3 loop: CASSSDSSSYTF. The CDR3 DNA reads as TGTGCCAGCAGCTCGGACAGCAGTAGCTACACCTTC.

This clonotype was detected only once. This chain uses TRBV20-1 with TRBJ2-6; TRBD1 matches 7 bases. The CDR3 loop spans 16 amino acids. Germline V gene sequence: CDR1 DFQATT, CDR2 SNEGSKA (reference sequence). V was pared by 5 bases and J by 5 bases, with 12 bases of the junction left unmatched. The DNA for the CDR3 is TGCAGTGCTCACGACAGGGACAATGCCTGGGCCAACGTCCTGACTTTC. It specifies CSAHDRDNAWANVLTF.

The chain combines TRBV19 with TRBJ2-7; D may be TRBD2 (6 bases). The CDR3 contains 15 residues. CDR1 and CDR2 from the germline V gene are LNHDA and SQIVND (reference sequence). Trimming took 1 base from V and 2 from J, leaving 12 bases between them. CDR3 region: CASSIGAGSTYEQYF. The CDR3 bases are TGTGCCAGTAGTATAGGCGCGGGAAGTACCTACGAGCAGTACTTC.